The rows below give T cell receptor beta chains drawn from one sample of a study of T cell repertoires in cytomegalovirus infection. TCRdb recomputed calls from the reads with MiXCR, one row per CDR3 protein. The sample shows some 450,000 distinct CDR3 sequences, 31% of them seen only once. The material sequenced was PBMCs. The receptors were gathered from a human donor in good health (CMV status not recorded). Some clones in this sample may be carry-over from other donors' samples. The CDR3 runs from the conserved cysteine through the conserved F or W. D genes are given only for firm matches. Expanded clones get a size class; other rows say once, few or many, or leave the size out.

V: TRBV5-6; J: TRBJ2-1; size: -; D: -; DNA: TGTGCCAGCAGCTTGGCTCGCGGGGGCGGTCCCTACAATGAGCAGTTCTTC; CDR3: CASSLARGGGPYNEQFF
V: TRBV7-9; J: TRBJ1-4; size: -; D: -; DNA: TGTGCCAGCAGCTCCGCCTTGGGCGCAACTAATGAAAAACTGTTTTTT; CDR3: CASSSALGATNEKLFF
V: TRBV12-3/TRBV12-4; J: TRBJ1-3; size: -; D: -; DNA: TGTGCCAGCAGTCCCCCCGGAAAGGCAAACACCATATATTTT; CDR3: CASSPPGKANTIYF
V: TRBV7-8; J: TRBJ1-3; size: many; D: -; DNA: TGTGCCAGCAGCCTGACGGGGGTCGCTGGAAACACCATATATTTT; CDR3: CASSLTGVAGNTIYF
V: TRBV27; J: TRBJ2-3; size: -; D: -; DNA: TGTGCCAGCAGTTTAATGGGACTCGGGATCGGCACAGATACGCAGTATTTT; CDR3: CASSLMGLGIGTDTQYF
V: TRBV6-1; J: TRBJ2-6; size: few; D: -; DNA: TGTGCCAGCAGCCTACACAACTCTGGGGCCAACGTCCTGACTTTC; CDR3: CASSLHNSGANVLTF
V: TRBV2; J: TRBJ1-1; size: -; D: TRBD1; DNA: TGTGCCAGCAGTGACAGGACAGGGGTCGGGACTGAAGCTTTCTTT; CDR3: CASSDRTGVGTEAFF
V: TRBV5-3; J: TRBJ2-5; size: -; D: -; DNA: TGTGCCAGCAGCTTGGTTGGGGAGAACCAGTACTTC; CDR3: CASSLVGENQYF
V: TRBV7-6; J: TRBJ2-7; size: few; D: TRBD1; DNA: TGTGCCAGCAGTCCATTCAGGGGGAGCTACGAGCAGTACTTC; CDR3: CASSPFRGSYEQYF
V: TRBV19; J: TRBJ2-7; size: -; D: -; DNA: TGTGCCAGTAGTATAGCTGGCGGTTACTCCTACGAGCAGTACTTC; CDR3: CASSIAGGYSYEQYF
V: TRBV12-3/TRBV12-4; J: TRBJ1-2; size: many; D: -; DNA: TGTGCCAGCAGTGATGAGGACTATGGCTACACCTTC; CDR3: CASSDEDYGYTF
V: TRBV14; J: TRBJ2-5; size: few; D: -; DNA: TGTGCCAGCAGCCACCTTTTTGAGACCCAGTACTTC; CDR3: CASSHLFETQYF
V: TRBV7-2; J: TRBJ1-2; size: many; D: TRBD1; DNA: TGTGCCAGCAGCTTAGCGGGACAGGGGGCGCATGGCTACACCTTC; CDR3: CASSLAGQGAHGYTF
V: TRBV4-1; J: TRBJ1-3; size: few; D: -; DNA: TGCGCCAGCAGCCAACAGAGAATGAGGGGTAAAGGAAACACCATATATTTT; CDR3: CASSQQRMRGKGNTIYF